Shown below are 3 T cell receptor beta chains from a single sample sequenced in a study of regulatory T cells in long-lasting Graves disease. In building TCR beta libraries, iRepertoire HTBI primers were used together with Arm-PCR of CDR3 regions. TCRdb redid the calling of the multiplex PCR reads with MiXCR, one entry per CDR3 protein. The profile shows roughly 450,000 distinct CDR3 sequences, around 21% of them singletons. As for time point: persistent/refractory GD, antithyroid drugs over 5 years with positive TRAb. The TCR library used RNA extracted from PBMCs. Sequences were derived from peripheral blood mononuclear cells (PBMCs), sampled when the disease was refractory, from a patient treated with antithyroid drugs. These receptors were taken from a female donor with Graves disease.

Concerning this clonotype itself: A much larger clone differs from this one at a single base, so this may be a read error. The rearrangement joins TRBV7-2 to TRBJ2-3; tentatively, D is TRBD2 (6 bases). From germline, CDR1 is SGHTA and CDR2 FQGNSA. Trimming took 6 bases from V and 4 from J, leaving 17 bases between them. The CDR3 contains 15 residues. CDR3 sequence (DNA): TGTGCCAGCAGTTGGGGGACTCTTAACGCAGATACGCAGTATTTT. It is translated as CASSWGTLNADTQYF. The whole variable domain, remainder taken from reference TRBV7-2 and TRBJ2-3, is GAGVSQSPSNKVTEKGKDVELRCDPISGHTALYWYRQSLGQGLEFLIYFQGNSAPDKSGLPSDRFSAERTGGSVSTLTIQRTQQEDSAVYLCASSWGTLNADTQYFGPGTRLTVL.

In its sample, this clonotype was seen many times. The chain carries TRBV28 and TRBJ2-7; TRBD2 is a possible D gene (6 bases). Germline V lookup: CDR1 MDHEN, CDR2 SYDVKM. V lost 3 bases, J lost 1 base, and 10 bases lay in between. The CDR3 length is 14 residues. The CDR3 DNA follows: TGTGCCAGCAGTTTGGGACTTAAATCCTACGAGCAGTACTTC. This translates into CASSLGLKSYEQYF. Full variable domain (missing parts from reference TRBV28 and TRBJ2-7): DVKVTQSSRYLVKRTGEKVFLECVQDMDHENMFWYRQDPGLGLRLIYFSYDVKMKEKGDIPEGYSVSREKKERFSLILESASTNQTSMYLCASSLGLKSYEQYFGPGTRLTVT.

The V gene is TRBV30, the J gene TRBJ1-1, with 9 nucleotides matching TRBD1. CDR1 is GTSNPN, CDR2 SVGIG, per germline (reference sequence). V was clipped by 0 bases and J by 5 bases; unmatched bases: 4. The CDR3 has 14 amino acids. This chain's CDR3 is CAWSVGTGSTEAFF. CDR3 nucleotide sequence: TGTGCCTGGAGTGTTGGGACAGGGTCGACTGAAGCTTTCTTT.